Below, 30 T cell receptor beta chains from the same sample are listed, as sequenced in a study of cytomegalovirus exposure and HLA in healthy donors. 60 Vbeta and 13 Jbeta primers were used in PCR. The assay was immunoSEQ multiplex PCR, and TCRdb's table has in-frame clones only and misses some. The sample includes roughly 120,000 clones, around 70% of them seen just once. The sequenced material came from PBMCs. The source of these receptors is a woman between 45 and 60 years old in good health and CMV-seropositive.

The rearrangement uses TRBV7-2 and TRBJ2-1; 9 bases are shared with TRBD2. CDR3 length equals 15 residues. CDR1 and CDR2 (germline): SGHTA, FQGNSA. V shed 1 base, J shed 7 bases, and the junction held 5 bases outside the gene matches. CDR3 region: CASSLDQREANEQFF. CDR3 in DNA: TGTGCCAGCAGCTTAGATCAGCGGGAGGCGAATGAGCAGTTCTTC.

This clone has only a few counts. This rearrangement joins TRBV6-1 to TRBJ1-1, with unresolved D. CDR3 size: 14 residues. V was pared by 2 bases and J by 6 bases, with 13 bases between. CDR1 is MNHNS and CDR2 is SASEGT in the germline V gene. The CDR3 reads CASSERWNGAEAFF. The DNA for the CDR3 is TGTGCCAGCAGTGAACGATGGAACGGGGCTGAAGCTTTCTTT.

The chain links TRBV27 to TRBJ1-1; 9 bases line up with TRBD1. The ends lost 5 bases at V and 7 bases at J; junction bases unmatched: 14. The CDR3 is 16 amino acids. Per the germline V gene, CDR1 is MNHEY and CDR2 is SMNVEV (reference sequence). The chain's CDR3 is CASSPLTGDREGEAFF. CDR3 DNA sequence: TGTGCCAGCAGTCCCCTCACAGGGGACAGGGAGGGTGAAGCTTTCTTT.

The chain combines TRBV5-1 with TRBJ2-7, with D unresolved. The CDR3 runs to 12 residues. V shed 0 bases and J shed 2 bases, with 3 bases lying between them. CDR1 and CDR2 from the germline V gene are SGHRS and YFSETQ. The CDR3 region is CASSLDTYEQYF. DNA for the CDR3: TGCGCCAGCAGCTTGGACACCTACGAGCAGTACTTC. Based on the CDR3 plus reference TRBV5-1 and TRBJ2-7, the full variable domain is KAGVTQTPRYLIKTRGQQVTLSCSPISGHRSVSWYQQTPGQGLQFLFEYFSETQRNKGNFPGRFSGRQFSNSRSEMNVSTLELGDSALYLCASSLDTYEQYFGPGTRLTVT.

The V call is TRBV14, the J call TRBJ2-1; D possibly corresponds to TRBD2 (6 bases). Germline-derived CDR1 and CDR2 are SGHDN and FVKESK. CDR3 length: 14 amino acids. V was cut by 0 bases and J by 9 bases, with 12 bases left in between. The CDR3 spells CASSQEIRRGEQFF. The DNA of the CDR3 is TGTGCCAGCAGCCAAGAAATTAGGAGGGGTGAGCAGTTCTTC.

The chain couples TRBV6-6 to TRBJ1-2, with 9 bases fitting TRBD1. The CDR3 sequence is 14 residues long. Germline V gene lookup returns CDR1 MNHNY and CDR2 SVGAGI (reference sequence). The V and J ends lost 0 bases and 6 bases, in that order; junction bases with no gene match: 2. The chain's CDR3 is CASSYSTGGNGYTF. The CDR3 coding sequence is TGTGCCAGCAGTTACTCGACAGGGGGAAATGGCTACACCTTC.

This rearrangement joins TRBV7-9 to TRBJ2-1; 10 positions agree with TRBD2. CDR3 size: 15 residues. J lost 8 bases, V lost 3 bases, and 7 bases had no gene match. CDR1 and CDR2 (germline): SEHNR, FQNEAQ (reference sequence). CDR3 coding DNA: TGTGCCAGCAGCTTTCACACTAGCGGGACCCATGAGCAGTTCTTC. This gives the protein CASSFHTSGTHEQFF.

This chain uses TRBV11-2 with TRBJ1-2; 8 nucleotides align to TRBD1. Losses at the gene ends were 4 bases for V and 6 bases for J; bases not matched to a gene: 7. The CDR3 sequence is 14 residues long. CDR1 is SGHAT, CDR2 FQNNGV, per germline. CDR3 region: CASSSTGGGHGYTF. For the CDR3, the DNA is TGTGCCAGCAGCTCTACAGGGGGTGGGCATGGCTACACCTTC.

CDR3 DNA: TGTGCCAGCAGCAACCCGGGACAGGGCATAGCAGATACGCAGTATTTT. Amino acids: CASSNPGQGIADTQYF. The rearrangement joins TRBV5-4 to TRBJ2-3; 9 bases are a match to TRBD1. This CDR3 comprises 16 residues. Unmatched junction bases numbered 10, after V lost 4 bases and J lost 4 bases. Germline values: CDR1 SGHNT, CDR2 YYREEE (reference sequence).

The chain combines TRBV4-1 with TRBJ1-1; TRBD1 is a possible D gene (6 bases). The V gene's germline CDR1 is MGHRA and CDR2 YSYEKL. This CDR3 comprises 16 residues. Trimming removed 2 bases from V and 4 bases from J, with 17 bases in between. The CDR3 region is CASSQPQGSSGTEAFF. The CDR3 DNA is TGCGCCAGCAGCCAACCCCAGGGGTCGTCAGGCACTGAAGCTTTCTTT.

This clone was seen a handful of times. V is TRBV4-1 and J is TRBJ2-2; D might be TRBD1 (5 bases). This CDR3 spans 16 amino acids. Trimming shortened V by 1 base and J by 1 base, and 10 bases separated the two germline ends. The V gene's germline CDR1 is MGHRA and CDR2 YSYEKL. CDR3 sequence reads: CASSQVPGKNTGELFF. In DNA form, the CDR3 reads TGCGCCAGCAGCCAAGTCCCAGGGAAGAACACCGGGGAGCTGTTTTTT.

The V call is TRBV4-2, the J call TRBJ1-1, with D possibly being TRBD1 (5 bases). The CDR3 is 14 residues long. V lost 0 bases to trimming and J lost 4 bases, with 9 bases between them. CDR1 is LGHNA and CDR2 is YNFKEQ in the germline V gene. CDR3: CASSQEGDGTEAFF. CDR3 DNA: TGTGCCAGCAGCCAAGAAGGGGATGGCACTGAAGCTTTCTTT.

A single count supports this clone. V is TRBV19 and J is TRBJ2-7; 9 bases agree with TRBD1. This CDR3 is 15 amino acids long. J was trimmed by 4 bases and V by 4 bases; bases with no gene match: 8. Germline CDR1 reads LNHDA; CDR2 reads SQIVND (reference sequence). CDR3 sequence: CASSTATDRGYEQYF. In nucleotides, the CDR3 is TGTGCCAGTAGTACCGCCACCGACAGGGGGTACGAGCAGTACTTC.

In this sample, this clone turned up a few times. This chain connects TRBV7-9 to TRBJ2-3, with 7 bases identical to TRBD2. Germline CDR1 is SEHNR and CDR2 is FQNEAQ (reference sequence). The V segment lost 1 base and the J segment 0 bases; nucleotides outside the gene matches: 4. The CDR3 sequence is 16 residues long. The CDR3 DNA follows: TGTGCCAGCAGCTTAGTGAGCGGGACTAGCACAGATACGCAGTATTTT. Its protein is CASSLVSGTSTDTQYF.

CDR3 loop: CASSPPGQVNYGYTF. The CDR3 DNA follows: TGTGCCAGCAGCCCGCCGGGACAAGTCAACTATGGCTACACCTTC. The J gene is TRBJ1-2, the V gene TRBV4-2; a possible D gene is TRBD1 (6 bases). The CDR3 contains 15 residues. V was pared by 4 bases and J by 2 bases, with 14 bases between. Germline CDR1 and CDR2: LGHNA and YNFKEQ.

The V and J genes are TRBV28 and TRBJ1-1, with TRBD1 matching 7 bases. The CDR3 is 12 amino acids. The V and J ends lost 6 bases and 4 bases, in that order; junction bases with no gene match: 2. Germline V lookup: CDR1 MDHEN, CDR2 SYDVKM. The CDR3 nucleotides read TGTGCCAGCAGGGGACAGTTCACTGAAGCTTTCTTT. The encoded protein is CASRGQFTEAFF. The entire variable domain, with the rest obtained from reference TRBV28 and TRBJ1-1, is as follows: DVKVTQSSRYLVKRTGEKVFLECVQDMDHENMFWYRQDPGLGLRLIYFSYDVKMKEKGDIPEGYSVSREKKERFSLILESASTNQTSMYLCASRGQFTEAFFGQGTRLTVV.

V is TRBV9 and J is TRBJ1-4, with D perhaps matching TRBD1 (6 bases). From germline, CDR1 is SGDLS and CDR2 YYNGEE. V was pared by 2 bases and J by 8 bases, with 13 bases between. This CDR3 is 14 amino acids long. The CDR3 coding sequence is TGTGCCAGCAGCGTCTCAGGGGCCGGGGAAAAACTGTTTTTT. Residues: CASSVSGAGEKLFF.

The rearrangement joins TRBV2 to TRBJ2-6; D gene ambiguous. Germline CDR1 SNHLY, CDR2 FYNNEI. Trimming left V 6 bases short and J 0 bases short, with 12 bases between. The CDR3 contains 16 residues. CDR3 sequence: CASSRGSFSGANVLTF. CDR3 coding DNA: TGTGCCAGCAGCCGAGGCAGTTTCTCTGGGGCCAACGTCCTGACTTTC. The variable domain in full, completed from reference TRBV2 and TRBJ2-6, reads EPEVTQTPSHQVTQMGQEVILRCVPISNHLYFYWYRQILGQKVEFLVSFYNNEISEKSEIFDDQFSVERPDGSNFTLKIRSTKLEDSAMYFCASSRGSFSGANVLTFGAGSRLTVL.

This clone was observed a single time. The J gene is TRBJ1-1, the V gene TRBV28, with 8 bases fitting TRBD1. CDR3 size: 14 residues. Germline V gives CDR1 MDHEN, CDR2 SYDVKM. Trimming took 5 bases from V and 6 from J; bases not matched to a gene: 8. The CDR3 bases are TGTGCCAGCAGTCTGGGACAGGTGCGCGCTGAAGCTTTCTTT. Its translation: CASSLGQVRAEAFF.

The chain employs TRBV28 and TRBJ1-1, with a possible D match to TRBD1 (5 bases). Germline CDR1 is MDHEN and CDR2 is SYDVKM. Between the trimmed V and J ends, which lost 6 bases and 6 bases, there was a span of 14 bases. This CDR3 has 13 residues. The CDR3 sequence: CASRRQGQAEAFF. The CDR3 DNA follows: TGTGCCAGCAGACGGCAGGGTCAGGCTGAAGCTTTCTTT. The entire variable domain, with the rest obtained from reference TRBV28 and TRBJ1-1, is as follows: DVKVTQSSRYLVKRTGEKVFLECVQDMDHENMFWYRQDPGLGLRLIYFSYDVKMKEKGDIPEGYSVSREKKERFSLILESASTNQTSMYLCASRRQGQAEAFFGQGTRLTVV.

This clone was counted a few times. This chain connects TRBV6-4 to TRBJ2-1; 10 nucleotides line up with TRBD1. There are 18 residues in the CDR3. Germline V CDR1 and CDR2: MRHNA, SNTAGT. Unmatched junction bases numbered 15, after V lost 4 bases and J lost 6 bases. CDR3 sequence reads: CASSAPTRSGTGANEQFF. DNA for the CDR3: TGTGCCAGCAGTGCCCCTACCCGCTCCGGGACAGGGGCCAATGAGCAGTTCTTC.

J is TRBJ1-1 and V is TRBV9; unclear D gene. Germline CDR1 reads SGDLS; CDR2 reads YYNGEE. The CDR3 spans 13 residues. V dropped 0 bases and J dropped 11 bases, with 14 bases sitting between them. The CDR3 sequence: CASSVGLERRAFF. The CDR3 DNA reads TGTGCCAGCAGCGTAGGGCTAGAGAGGCGGGCTTTCTTT.

This clone appeared once. J is TRBJ2-5 and V is TRBV7-2; 13 bases are a match to TRBD2. Per germline, CDR1 SGHTA and CDR2 FQGNSA. This CDR3 has 16 amino acids. V lost 5 bases, J lost 4 bases, and 7 bases stayed unmatched. The CDR3 reads CASSRTSGSFRETQYF. DNA of the CDR3: TGTGCCAGCAGCCGGACTAGCGGGAGTTTTAGAGAGACCCAGTACTTC.

The gene calls are TRBV7-5 and TRBJ1-3; no DNA check was done on the table's D call, TRBD1. TRBV7-5 is termed a pseudogene. The CDR3 runs 15 residues. CDR3 nucleotides: TGTGTCAGAAGCTTGATCGGGACAGTTGGAAACACCATATATTTT. This encodes CVRSLIGTVGNTIYF.

The chain has TRBV19 and TRBJ1-1; 7 bases fit TRBD1. Germline trimming cut 3 bases from V and 4 bases from J; bases unmatched to any gene: 8. This CDR3 comprises 15 residues. The germline V gene encodes CDR1 LNHDA and CDR2 SQIVND (reference sequence). The CDR3 region is CASSIPRQGSTEAFF. The CDR3, as DNA: TGTGCCAGTAGTATCCCCCGACAGGGAAGCACTGAAGCTTTCTTT.

This clone was found a few times. The chain joins TRBV28 to TRBJ2-3, with 11 bases aligning to TRBD2. Germline values: CDR1 MDHEN, CDR2 SYDVKM. The CDR3 runs 14 residues. The ends lost 7 bases at V and 5 bases at J; junction bases unmatched: 5. DNA for the CDR3: TGTGCCAGCACCAACGGACTAGCGGGAGATACGCAGTATTTT. It yields the protein CASTNGLAGDTQYF.

The chain links TRBV4-3 to TRBJ2-2, with 13 bases aligning to TRBD2. This CDR3 has 17 residues. With 0 bases clipped from V and 4 bases from J, the junction kept 2 bases outside the gene matches. Germline CDR1 reads LGHNA; CDR2 reads YSLEER. This chain's CDR3 is CASSQEWTSGGTGELFF. The CDR3 coding sequence is TGCGCCAGCAGCCAAGAGTGGACTAGCGGGGGCACCGGGGAGCTGTTTTTT.

The chain couples TRBV2 to TRBJ2-7; perhaps TRBD2 as D (5 bases). Germline V lookup: CDR1 SNHLY, CDR2 FYNNEI. V gave up 7 bases and J gave up 2 bases, with 12 bases separating them. CDR3 length equals 13 residues. CDR3 protein: CASTPNGAYEQYF. The CDR3 bases are TGTGCCAGCACGCCAAACGGGGCCTACGAGCAGTACTTC.

The CDR3 nucleotides read TGTGCCAGCAGATCCCTCGGGACAGGGCGCTACGAGCAGTACTTC. This sequence encodes CASRSLGTGRYEQYF. V gene TRBV28 combines with J gene TRBJ2-5, with 9 bases fitting TRBD1. The last part of the DNA fits TRBJ2-7 better; the J call may be wrong. This CDR3 has 15 amino acids. From germline, CDR1 is MDHEN and CDR2 SYDVKM.

The V and J genes are TRBV5-8 and TRBJ2-5; 14 bases match TRBD2. The J segment lost 4 bases and the V segment lost 3 bases, leaving 5 bases of the junction unmatched. The CDR3 covers 16 residues. Germline-derived CDR1 and CDR2 are SGHTS and YDEGEE. The CDR3 DNA is TGTGCCAGCAGCTCGGGACTAGCGGGAGCCTCAGAGACCCAGTACTTC. Amino acids: CASSSGLAGASETQYF.